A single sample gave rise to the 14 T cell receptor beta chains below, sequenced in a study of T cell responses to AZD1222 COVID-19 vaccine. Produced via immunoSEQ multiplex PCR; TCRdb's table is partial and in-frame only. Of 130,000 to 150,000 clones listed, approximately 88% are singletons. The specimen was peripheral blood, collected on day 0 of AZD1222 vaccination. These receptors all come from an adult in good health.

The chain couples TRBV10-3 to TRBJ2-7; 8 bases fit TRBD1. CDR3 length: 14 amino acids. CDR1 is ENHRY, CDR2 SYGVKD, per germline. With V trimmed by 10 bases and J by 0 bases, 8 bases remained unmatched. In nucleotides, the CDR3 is TGTGCCAGCGCCGGGACAGGCTTCTCCTACGAGCAGTACTTC. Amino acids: CASAGTGFSYEQYF.

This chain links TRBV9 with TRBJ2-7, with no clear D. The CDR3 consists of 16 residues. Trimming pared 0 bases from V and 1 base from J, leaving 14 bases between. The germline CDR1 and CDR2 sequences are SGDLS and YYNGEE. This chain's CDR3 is CASSVGADLLSYEQYF. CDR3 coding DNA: TGTGCCAGCAGCGTAGGGGCAGACCTTCTTTCCTACGAGCAGTACTTC.

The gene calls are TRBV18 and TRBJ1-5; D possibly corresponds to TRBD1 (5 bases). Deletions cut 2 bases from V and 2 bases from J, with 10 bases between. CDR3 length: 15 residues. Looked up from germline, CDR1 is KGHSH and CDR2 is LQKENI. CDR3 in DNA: TGTGCCAGCTCACCAACTCGAGGGGGCAATCAGCCCCAGCATTTT. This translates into CASSPTRGGNQPQHF.

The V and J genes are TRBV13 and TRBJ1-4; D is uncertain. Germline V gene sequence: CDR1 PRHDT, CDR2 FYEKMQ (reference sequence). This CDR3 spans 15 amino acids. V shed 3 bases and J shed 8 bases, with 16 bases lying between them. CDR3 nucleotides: TGTGCCAGCAGCTTTAGTTGGCCCGAGGACGAAAAACTGTTTTTT. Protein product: CASSFSWPEDEKLFF. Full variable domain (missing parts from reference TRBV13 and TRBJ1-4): AAGVIQSPRHLIKEKRETATLKCYPIPRHDTVYWYQQGPGQDPQFLISFYEKMQSDKGSIPDRFSAQQFSDYHSELNMSSLELGDSALYFCASSFSWPEDEKLFFGSGTQLSVL.

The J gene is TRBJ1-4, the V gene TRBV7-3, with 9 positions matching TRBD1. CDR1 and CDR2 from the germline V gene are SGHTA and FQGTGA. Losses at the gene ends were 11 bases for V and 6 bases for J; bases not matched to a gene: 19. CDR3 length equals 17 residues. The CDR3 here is CAPSFGLETGGHEKLFF. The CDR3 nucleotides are TGTGCCCCCAGCTTCGGTTTGGAGACAGGGGGGCATGAAAAACTGTTTTTT.

This CDR3 is CASGAGNSPLHF. DNA for the CDR3: TGTGCCAGCGGAGCTGGGAATTCACCCCTCCACTTT. The chain carries TRBV7-2 and TRBJ1-6, with D hard to call. The CDR3 runs 12 residues. Germline-derived CDR1 and CDR2 are SGHTA and FQGNSA. Trimming removed 8 bases from V and 7 bases from J, with 9 bases in between.

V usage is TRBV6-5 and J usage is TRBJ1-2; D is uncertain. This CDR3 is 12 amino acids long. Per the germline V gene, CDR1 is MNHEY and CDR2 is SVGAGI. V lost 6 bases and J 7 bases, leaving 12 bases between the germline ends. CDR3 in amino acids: CASRPAGFGYTF. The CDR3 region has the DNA TGTGCCAGCAGGCCCGCCGGGTTTGGCTACACCTTC.

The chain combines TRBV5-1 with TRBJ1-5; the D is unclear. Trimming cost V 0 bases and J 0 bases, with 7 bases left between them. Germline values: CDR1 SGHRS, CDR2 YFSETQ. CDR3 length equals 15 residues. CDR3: CASSLDPYSNQPQHF. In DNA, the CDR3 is TGCGCCAGCAGCTTGGACCCTTATAGCAATCAGCCCCAGCATTTT. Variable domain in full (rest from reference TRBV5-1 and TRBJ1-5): KAGVTQTPRYLIKTRGQQVTLSCSPISGHRSVSWYQQTPGQGLQFLFEYFSETQRNKGNFPGRFSGRQFSNSRSEMNVSTLELGDSALYLCASSLDPYSNQPQHFGDGTRLSIL.

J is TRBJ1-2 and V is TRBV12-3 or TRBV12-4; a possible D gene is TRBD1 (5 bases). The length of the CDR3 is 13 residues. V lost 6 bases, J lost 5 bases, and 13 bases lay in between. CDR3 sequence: CASRTERSYGYTF. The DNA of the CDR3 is TGTGCCAGCAGGACAGAACGCTCGTATGGCTACACCTTC.

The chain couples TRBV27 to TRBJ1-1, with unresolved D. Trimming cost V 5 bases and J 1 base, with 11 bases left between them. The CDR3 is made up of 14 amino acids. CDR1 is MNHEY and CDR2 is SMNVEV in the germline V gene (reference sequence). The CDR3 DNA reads TGTGCCAGCAGTCCCCCCACAAGGAACACTGAAGCTTTCTTT. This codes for CASSPPTRNTEAFF.

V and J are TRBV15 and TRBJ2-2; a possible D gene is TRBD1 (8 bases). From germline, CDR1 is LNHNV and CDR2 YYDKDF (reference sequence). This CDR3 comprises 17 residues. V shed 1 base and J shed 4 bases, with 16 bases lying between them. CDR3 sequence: CATSRGQHRGGTGELFF. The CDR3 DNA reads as TGTGCCACCAGCAGAGGGCAACACAGGGGGGGCACCGGGGAGCTGTTTTTT.

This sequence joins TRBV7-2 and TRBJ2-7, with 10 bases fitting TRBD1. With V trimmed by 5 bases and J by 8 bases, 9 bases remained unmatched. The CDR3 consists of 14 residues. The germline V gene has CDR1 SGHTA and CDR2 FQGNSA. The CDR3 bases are TGTGCCAGCAGCCGGACAGGGGGGGAAAGGAAGCAGTACTTC. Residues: CASSRTGGERKQYF.

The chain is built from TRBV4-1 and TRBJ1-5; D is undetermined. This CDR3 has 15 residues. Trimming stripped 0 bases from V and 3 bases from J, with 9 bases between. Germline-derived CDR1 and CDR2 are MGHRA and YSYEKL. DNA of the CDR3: TGCGCCAGCAGCCAAGACCGAGGGTTCAATCAGCCCCAGCATTTT. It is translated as CASSQDRGFNQPQHF.

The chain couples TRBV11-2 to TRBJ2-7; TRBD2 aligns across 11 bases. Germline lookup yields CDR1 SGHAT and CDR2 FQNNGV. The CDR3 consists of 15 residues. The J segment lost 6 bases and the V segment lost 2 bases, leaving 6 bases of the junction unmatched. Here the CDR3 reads CASSLFLAGGGEQYF. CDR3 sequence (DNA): TGTGCCAGCAGCTTATTTCTAGCGGGAGGAGGCGAGCAGTACTTC.